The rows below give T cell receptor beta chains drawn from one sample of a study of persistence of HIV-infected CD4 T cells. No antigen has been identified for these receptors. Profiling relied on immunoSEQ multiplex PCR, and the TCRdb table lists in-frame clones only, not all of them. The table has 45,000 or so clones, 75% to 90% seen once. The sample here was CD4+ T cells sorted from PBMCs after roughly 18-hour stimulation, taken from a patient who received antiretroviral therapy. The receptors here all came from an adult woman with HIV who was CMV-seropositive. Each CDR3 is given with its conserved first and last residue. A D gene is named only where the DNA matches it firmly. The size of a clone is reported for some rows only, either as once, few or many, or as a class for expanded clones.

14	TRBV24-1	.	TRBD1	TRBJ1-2	TGTGCCACCAGTGATCCGATGACAGGGTTAGGCTACACCTTC	CATSDPMTGLGYTF
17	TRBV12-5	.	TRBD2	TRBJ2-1	TGTGCTAGTCGGGGACAGCGCGGGGGGGCGTCCTACAATGAGCAGTTCTTC	CASRGQRGGASYNEQFF
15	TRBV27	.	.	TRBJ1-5	TGTGCCAGCACCTTTGGGGTCGGGTTAAGTCAGCCCCAGCATTTT	CASTFGVGLSQPQHF
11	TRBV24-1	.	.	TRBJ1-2	TGTGCCACCAGTGATGCCTATGGCTACACCTTC	CATSDAYGYTF
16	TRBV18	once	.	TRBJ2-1	TGTGCCAGCTCACTTAACCTCGCCGCGTTGCCCAATGAGCAGTTCTTC	CASSLNLAALPNEQFF
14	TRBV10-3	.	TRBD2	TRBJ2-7	TGTGCCATCAGGGAGACTAGCGGTCCCTACGAGCAGTACTTC	CAIRETSGPYEQYF
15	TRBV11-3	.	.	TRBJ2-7	TGTGCCAGCAGCTTTACAATAGGGGCACCCTACGAGCAGTACTTC	CASSFTIGAPYEQYF
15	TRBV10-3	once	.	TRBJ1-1	TGTGCCTCCTCCGGAGTGGGGCGAATGAACACTGAAGCTTTCTTT	CASSGVGRMNTEAFF
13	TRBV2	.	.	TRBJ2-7	TGTGCCAGCAGTGTTGACTATTCCTACGAGCAGTACTTC	CASSVDYSYEQYF
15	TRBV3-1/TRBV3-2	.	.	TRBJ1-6	TGTGCCAGCAGCCAAGGGGCACCGACAAATTCACCCCTCCACTTT	CASSQGAPTNSPLHF
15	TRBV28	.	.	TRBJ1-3	TGTGCCAGCAGTTTAGAGCGAAGGGCCGGAAACACCATATATTTT	CASSLERRAGNTIYF
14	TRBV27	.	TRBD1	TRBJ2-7	TGTGCCAGCAGTTTGACAGGGTCCACCTACGAGCAGTACTTC	CASSLTGSTYEQYF
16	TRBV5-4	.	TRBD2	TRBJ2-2	TGTGCCAGCAGCCGTGGGACTAGCGGAGCCACCGGGGAGCTGTTTTTT	CASSRGTSGATGELFF
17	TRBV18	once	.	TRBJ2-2	TGTGCCAGCTCCCCTCTGATAGGCTTCGCGAACACCGGGGAGCTGTTTTTT	CASSPLIGFANTGELFF
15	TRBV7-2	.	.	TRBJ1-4	TGTGCCAGCAGCTTAGTGGGACAACAGAATGAAAAACTGTTTTTT	CASSLVGQQNEKLFF
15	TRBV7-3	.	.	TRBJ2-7	TGTGCCAGCAGCCCCCAAGGCTCGACCTCCTACGAGCAGTACTTC	CASSPQGSTSYEQYF
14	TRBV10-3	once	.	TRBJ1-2	TGTGCCATCAGTCCGGGACCGCAGGGGAATGGCTACACCTTC	CAISPGPQGNGYTF
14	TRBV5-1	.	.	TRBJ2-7	TGCGCCAGCAGCACCGGACTGAGTCCCTACGAGCAGTACTTC	CASSTGLSPYEQYF
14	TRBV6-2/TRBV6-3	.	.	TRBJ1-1	TGTGCCAGCAGTCCCTCGCCAGTGAACACTGAAGCTTTCTTT	CASSPSPVNTEAFF
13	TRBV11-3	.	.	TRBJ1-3	TGTGCCAGCAGCCTCCTCCAAGGAAACACCATATATTTT	CASSLLQGNTIYF
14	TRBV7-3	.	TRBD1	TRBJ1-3	TGTGCCAGCAGCCCGGACAGGGATGGAAACACCATATATTTT	CASSPDRDGNTIYF
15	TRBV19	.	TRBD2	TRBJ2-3	TGTGCCAGTAGTATTGGCGGGAGGAGCACAGATACGCAGTATTTT	CASSIGGRSTDTQYF
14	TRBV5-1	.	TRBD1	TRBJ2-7	TGCGCCAGCAGCACGGGACAGGGGGCCTACGAGCAGTACTTC	CASSTGQGAYEQYF
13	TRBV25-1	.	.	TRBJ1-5	TGTGCCAGCAGTGACCAGACGAATCAGCCCCAGCATTTT	CASSDQTNQPQHF
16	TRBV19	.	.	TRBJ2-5	TGTGCCAGTAGTATCGGATCCAGGCAGGACGGGGAGACCCAGTACTTC	CASSIGSRQDGETQYF
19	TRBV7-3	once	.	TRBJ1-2	TGTGCCAGCAGCGTCAGCACCATGGTAGTCGGAGGAGAGAGGTATGGCTACACCTTC	CASSVSTMVVGGERYGYTF
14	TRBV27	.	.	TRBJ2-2	TGTGCCAGCAGTTTATATCGGACCCACGGGGAGCTGTTTTTT	CASSLYRTHGELFF
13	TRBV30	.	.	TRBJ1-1	TGTGCCTGGAGGGGGGGACACAACACTGAAGCTTTCTTT	CAWRGGHNTEAFF
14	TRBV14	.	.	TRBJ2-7	TGTGCCAGCAGCCAAGATTTGGCCTCCTACGAGCAGTACTTC	CASSQDLASYEQYF
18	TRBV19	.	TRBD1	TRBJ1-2	TGTGCCAGTAGTCTGGGCGGGACAGGGGGCACCTACTCCCCTGGCTACACCTTC	CASSLGGTGGTYSPGYTF
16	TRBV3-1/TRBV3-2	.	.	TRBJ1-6	TGTGCCAGCAGCCAAGCCGGGACAACGAGAGATTCACCCCTCCACTTT	CASSQAGTTRDSPLHF
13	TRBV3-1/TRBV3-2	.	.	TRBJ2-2	TGTGCCAGCAGCCAAGCGAACACCGGGGAGCTGTTTTTT	CASSQANTGELFF
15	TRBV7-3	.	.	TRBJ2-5	TGTGCCAGCAGTCCTCGAGGGTGGGGCCTAGAGACCCAGTACTTC	CASSPRGWGLETQYF
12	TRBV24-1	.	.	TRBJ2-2	TGTGCCACCAGTGTCGAAACCGGGGAGCTGTTTTTT	CATSVETGELFF
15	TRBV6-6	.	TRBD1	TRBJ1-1	TGTGCCAGCAGTTACACGACAGGGTTTGGGACTGAAGCTTTCTTT	CASSYTTGFGTEAFF
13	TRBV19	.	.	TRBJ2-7	TGTGCCAGTAGTATTACGGGCGGGTACGAGCAGTACTTC	CASSITGGYEQYF
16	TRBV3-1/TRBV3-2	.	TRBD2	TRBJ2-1	TGTGCCAGCAGCCCGCTAGCGGGTTCTACCTACAATGAGCAGTTCTTC	CASSPLAGSTYNEQFF
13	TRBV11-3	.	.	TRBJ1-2	TGTGCCAGCAGCTTAGATTTAAGGAATGGCTACACCTTC	CASSLDLRNGYTF
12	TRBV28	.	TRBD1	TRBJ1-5	TGTGCCAGCTGGGACAGAGACCAGCCCCAGCATTTT	CASWDRDQPQHF
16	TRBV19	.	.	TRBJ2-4	TGTGCCAGTAGTATACAGAGGACTCTAGCCAAAAACATTCAGTACTTC	CASSIQRTLAKNIQYF
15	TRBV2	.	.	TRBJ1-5	TGTGCCAGCAACGGGGCCGCCTTTAGCAATCAGCCCCAGCATTTT	CASNGAAFSNQPQHF
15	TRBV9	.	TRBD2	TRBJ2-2	TGTGCCAGCAGCTTAACTAGCGGGAGAGGTGGGGAGCTGTTTTTT	CASSLTSGRGGELFF
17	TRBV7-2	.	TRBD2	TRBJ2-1	TGTGCCAGCAGCTTAGCGGCTAGCGGGGGGGGAAGGGATGAGCAGTTCTTC	CASSLAASGGGRDEQFF
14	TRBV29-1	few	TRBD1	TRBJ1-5	TGCAGCGTTGTGGTAGGGACAGCTAATCAGCCCCAGCATTTT	CSVVVGTANQPQHF
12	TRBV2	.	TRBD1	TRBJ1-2	TGTGCCAGCAGCGACAGGGGTGGCGGCTACACCTTC	CASSDRGGGYTF
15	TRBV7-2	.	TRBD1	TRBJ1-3	TGTGCCAGCAGCTTAGAAGCGGGACAGGGACACACCATATATTTT	CASSLEAGQGHTIYF
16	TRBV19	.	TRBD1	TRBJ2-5	TGTGCCAGTAGTATGGGACAGGGGGGTTTTGATGGGACCCAGTACTTC	CASSMGQGGFDGTQYF
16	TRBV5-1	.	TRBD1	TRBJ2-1	TGCGCCAGCCACAACAGGGGCCTTACTCAAAACAATGAGCAGTTCTTC	CASHNRGLTQNNEQFF